The 25 T cell receptor beta chains below all came from one sample that was sequenced in a study of graft-versus-host responses after intestinal transplantation. TCRdb's copy holds only in-frame clones and misses some; the assay was immunoSEQ multiplex PCR. The sample has over 100,000 clones; 85% to 95% are singletons. These receptors have no identified antigens. The sample was unstimulated CD8+ T cells sorted from spleen or lymph node cells, taken before transplant. These receptors were collected from a human donor who was the organ donor for an intestinal transplant.

The chain employs TRBV5-4 and TRBJ1-3, with D hard to call. V lost 4 bases and J 0 bases, leaving 14 bases between the germline ends. The CDR3 length is 16 residues. Germline V gene sequence: CDR1 SGHNT, CDR2 YYREEE (reference sequence). The CDR3 protein is CASSDRTPSSGNTIYF. The CDR3 DNA is TGTGCCAGCAGCGATAGGACTCCTAGCTCTGGAAACACCATATATTTT.

The chain recombines TRBV30 with TRBJ2-3; D may match TRBD1 or TRBD2 (6 bases each). V was trimmed by 0 bases and J by 2 bases, leaving 12 bases between them. The CDR3 spans 15 residues. Germline loops: CDR1 GTSNPN, CDR2 SVGIG (reference sequence). The CDR3 region has the DNA TGTGCCTGGAGTGTAGGGGGAGGCACCACAGATACGCAGTATTTT. It codes for CAWSVGGGTTDTQYF.

Details on this clone: Germline and junction disagree at one end, which may indicate a read error. Other DNA sequences in this sample translate to the same CDR3. V usage is TRBV9 and J usage is TRBJ1-3; D is undetermined. Per germline, CDR1 SGDLS and CDR2 YYNGEE. The CDR3 has 13 amino acids. DNA of the CDR3: TGTGCCAGCAGCGGTTACCGTGGAAACACCATATATTTC. Amino acids: CASSGYRGNTIYF.

The CDR3 DNA is TGTGCCAGCAGTTACTTACTAGGAGACAGGGGGGTAACAGATACGCAGTATTTT. Translating it yields CASSYLLGDRGVTDTQYF. The rearrangement links TRBV28 to TRBJ2-3; 9 positions match TRBD1. Germline V gives CDR1 MDHEN, CDR2 SYDVKM. This CDR3 is 18 amino acids long. V lost 4 bases, J lost 3 bases, and 14 bases stayed unmatched. The whole variable domain, filled in from reference TRBV28 and TRBJ2-3, reads DVKVTQSSRYLVKRTGEKVFLECVQDMDHENMFWYRQDPGLGLRLIYFSYDVKMKEKGDIPEGYSVSREKKERFSLILESASTNQTSMYLCASSYLLGDRGVTDTQYFGPGTRLTVL.

The chain recombines TRBV9 with TRBJ1-2; no reliable D call. Germline CDR1 and CDR2: SGDLS and YYNGEE. CDR3 length: 12 amino acids. The V and J ends lost 5 bases and 0 bases respectively, with 5 bases between them. In DNA, the CDR3 is TGTGCCAGCAGTCAGGCTAACTATGGCTACACCTTC. The encoded protein is CASSQANYGYTF.

The V and J genes are TRBV7-8 and TRBJ2-7; TRBD2 agrees at 13 bases. CDR3 size: 18 residues. Germline CDR1 SGHVS, CDR2 FQNEAQ. J lost 5 bases, V lost 1 base, and 11 bases had no gene match. The CDR3 coding sequence is TGTGCCAGCAGCTTAGTTCGACTAGCGGGAGGCCCTTTTAACGAGCAGTACTTC. It encodes CASSLVRLAGGPFNEQYF.

V is TRBV7-6 and J is TRBJ2-3, with TRBD2 identical over 7 bases. From germline, CDR1 is SGHVS and CDR2 FNYEAQ. The V gene end was trimmed by 5 bases and the J gene end by 0 bases; junction bases not matched to a gene: 11. This CDR3 is built from 17 residues. As DNA, the CDR3 is TGTGCCAGCAGCCCGCGCCTAGCGGATTCTAGCACAGATACGCAGTATTTT. Encoded protein: CASSPRLADSSTDTQYF.

The genes are TRBV13 and TRBJ1-1; D gene ambiguous. V dropped 4 bases and J dropped 5 bases, with 11 bases sitting between them. CDR3 length: 13 amino acids. In germline, CDR1 is PRHDT, CDR2 FYEKMQ (reference sequence). The CDR3 DNA is TGTGCCAGCAGCTCAGACCTCCGTACTGAAGCTTTCTTT. It specifies CASSSDLRTEAFF.

This rearrangement joins TRBV5-1 to TRBJ2-5; possibly TRBD2 for D (5 bases). Trimming pared 5 bases from V and 4 bases from J, leaving 15 bases between. The CDR3 contains 14 residues. Germline V gives CDR1 SGHRS, CDR2 YFSETQ. The DNA of the CDR3 is TGCGCCAGCAGGAGAGACTCAGGAGGAGAGACCCAGTACTTC. It translates to CASRRDSGGETQYF. Supplemented by reference TRBV5-1 and TRBJ2-5, the full variable domain reads KAGVTQTPRYLIKTRGQQVTLSCSPISGHRSVSWYQQTPGQGLQFLFEYFSETQRNKGNFPGRFSGRQFSNSRSEMNVSTLELGDSALYLCASRRDSGGETQYFGPGTRLLVL.

The V and J genes are TRBV20-1 and TRBJ2-7; tentatively, D is TRBD2 (5 bases). From germline, CDR1 is DFQATT and CDR2 SNEGSKA (reference sequence). CDR3 length equals 11 residues. Trimming left V 5 bases short and J 4 bases short, with 9 bases between. CDR3 residues: CSAPRGYEQYF. CDR3 coding DNA: TGCAGTGCTCCCCGGGGTTACGAGCAGTACTTC.

This chain links TRBV7-9 with TRBJ2-2; D perhaps matches TRBD2 (6 bases). The V end lost 5 bases, the J end lost 6 bases, and 16 bases lay between the germline ends. The CDR3 loop spans 15 amino acids. Germline CDR1 and CDR2: SEHNR and FQNEAQ (reference sequence). This chain's CDR3 is CASSREIITAGELFF. The DNA for the CDR3 is TGTGCCAGCAGCCGGGAGATAATTACGGCCGGGGAGCTGTTTTTT.

This clone was found once. The gene calls are TRBV2 and TRBJ1-4; 12 bases are a match to TRBD1. The CDR3 runs 18 residues. Losses at the gene ends were 6 bases for V and 5 bases for J; bases not matched to a gene: 13. Per germline, CDR1 SNHLY and CDR2 FYNNEI. CDR3 amino acids: CASSGTGGASYPNEKLFF. The CDR3 bases are TGTGCCAGCAGCGGGACAGGGGGCGCAAGTTACCCAAATGAAAAACTGTTTTTT.

The chain employs TRBV9 and TRBJ2-3; 7 positions agree with TRBD2. The length of the CDR3 is 13 residues. The junction had 1 base not matched to a gene; V was cut back by 6 bases and J by 0 bases. The germline CDR1 and CDR2 sequences are SGDLS and YYNGEE. CDR3 residues: CASTSGSTDTQYF. CDR3 nucleotide sequence: TGTGCCAGCACTAGCGGAAGCACAGATACGCAGTATTTT.

The chain combines TRBV30 with TRBJ1-2; 7 bases line up with TRBD1. V shed 4 bases and J 8 bases; nucleotides not matched to a gene: 7. CDR3 length: 12 residues. Germline CDR1 and CDR2: GTSNPN and SVGIG (reference sequence). DNA for the CDR3: TGTGCCTGGACCTCAGACAGGGAGGGCTACACCTTC. It translates to CAWTSDREGYTF.

The chain recombines TRBV15 with TRBJ2-1, with 13 bases identical to TRBD2. Germline V CDR1 and CDR2: LNHNV, YYDKDF (reference sequence). V gave up 0 bases and J gave up 5 bases; unmatched junction bases: 7. The CDR3 is 18 amino acids. CDR3 in DNA: TGTGCCACCAGCAGAGAGGGACTAGCGGGAACCCGGGACAATGAGCAGTTCTTC. This gives the protein CATSREGLAGTRDNEQFF.

The chain employs TRBV19 and TRBJ2-3; D is possibly TRBD2 (5 bases). CDR3 length equals 15 residues. The V gene's germline CDR1 is LNHDA and CDR2 SQIVND (reference sequence). Trimming pared 3 bases from V and 1 base from J, leaving 11 bases between. CDR3: CASSIASGRTDTQYF. The DNA for the CDR3 is TGTGCCAGTAGTATTGCCAGCGGCCGCACAGATACGCAGTATTTT. The variable domain in full, with the rest retrieved from reference TRBV19 and TRBJ2-3, is DGGITQSPKYLFRKEGQNVTLSCEQNLNHDAMYWYRQDPGQGLRLIYYSQIVNDFQKGDIAEGYSVSREKKESFPLTVTSAQKNPTAFYLCASSIASGRTDTQYFGPGTRLTVL.

This clone was recorded only once. The chain links TRBV5-1 to TRBJ2-1; perhaps TRBD2 as D (5 bases). Trimming pared 0 bases from V and 0 bases from J, leaving 10 bases between. The CDR3 loop spans 16 amino acids. Germline CDR1 and CDR2: SGHRS and YFSETQ. CDR3 sequence (DNA): TGCGCCAGCAGCTTGGAACTGGGGAGCTCCTACAATGAGCAGTTCTTC. It translates to CASSLELGSSYNEQFF.

The rearrangement uses TRBV7-2 and TRBJ2-6; 7 positions agree with TRBD2. There are 17 residues in the CDR3. V trimming: 5 bases; J trimming: 4 bases; junction bases outside the gene matches: 11. Germline lookup yields CDR1 SGHTA and CDR2 FQGNSA. CDR3 nucleotide sequence: TGTGCCAGCAGCCCACGGCGCGGGGGTGGAGGGGCCAACGTCCTGACTTTC. It specifies CASSPRRGGGGANVLTF.

This chain joins TRBV28 and TRBJ2-3; D gene ambiguous. This CDR3 has 14 residues. Trimming left V 3 bases short and J 0 bases short, with 7 bases between. Germline CDR1 is MDHEN and CDR2 is SYDVKM. This chain's CDR3 is CASSFRSSTDTQYF. As DNA, the CDR3 is TGTGCCAGCAGTTTCCGGTCGAGCACAGATACGCAGTATTTT.

The CDR3 is CASSTNSRGTGELFF. The CDR3 DNA sequence: TGTGCCAGCAGCACCAACAGTCGAGGCACCGGGGAGCTGTTTTTT. V is TRBV27 and J is TRBJ2-2; D remains ambiguous. V was shortened by 6 bases and J by 4 bases, with 15 bases between the two germline ends. The germline gives CDR1 MNHEY, CDR2 SMNVEV (reference sequence). The CDR3 loop spans 15 amino acids.

The V call is TRBV6-1, the J call TRBJ2-5; D not certain. The tail of the sequence fits TRBJ2-7 better, so the J call may be wrong. Germline loops: CDR1 MNHNS, CDR2 SASEGT. CDR3 size: 12 residues. The CDR3 nucleotides read TGTGCCAGCAGTGACAGCTCCTACGAGCAGTACTTC. It yields the protein CASSDSSYEQYF.

The V and J genes are TRBV7-2 and TRBJ2-7; 10 positions agree with TRBD2. CDR1 is SGHTA, CDR2 FQGNSA, per germline. V lost 5 bases to trimming and J lost 2 bases; unmatched junction nucleotides: 9. The CDR3 runs 16 residues. The CDR3 nucleotides are TGTGCCAGCAGCCCAAGACTAGCGGGCCTTACCTACGAGCAGTACTTC. It codes for CASSPRLAGLTYEQYF.

This rearrangement joins TRBV11-3 to TRBJ2-1; D not resolved. The CDR3 is 15 residues long. Trimming removed 2 bases at V and 9 bases at J, with 17 bases between. Per the germline V gene, CDR1 is SGHNT and CDR2 is YENEEA. The CDR3 is CASSLPGPKCGEQFF. CDR3 nucleotide sequence: TGTGCCAGCAGCTTACCTGGGCCAAAATGTGGTGAGCAGTTCTTC.

This chain uses TRBV14 with TRBJ2-1, with D possibly TRBD2 on 6 matching bases. Germline V gives CDR1 SGHDN, CDR2 FVKESK. Trimming took off 0 bases at V and 8 bases at J, with 17 bases between the two ends. The CDR3 is 16 amino acids. CDR3 DNA sequence: TGTGCCAGCAGCCAAGAAACGGGGAGGCCTCCGGATGAGCAGTTCTTC. It is translated as CASSQETGRPPDEQFF.

This clone was counted between two and nine times. V usage is TRBV9 and J usage is TRBJ2-1, with D possibly matching TRBD1 (6 bases). This CDR3 is 15 amino acids long. V was shortened by 3 bases and J by 1 base, with 11 bases between the two germline ends. CDR1 SGDLS and CDR2 YYNGEE come from the germline V gene. The CDR3 sequence is CASSARQASYNEQFF. The CDR3 DNA follows: TGTGCCAGCAGCGCGCGACAGGCTTCCTACAATGAGCAGTTCTTC.